This T cell receptor beta chain came from a study of CD8+ T cells in alopecia areata. Notes on this clone: Its specificity is not known.

Points from the study as a whole: Greater clonality was observed in lesional scalp samples, especially alopecia totalis/universalis, versus normal scalp. Resident alphabeta T cells of normal skin are also sequenced in scalp samples.

It was cDNA, reverse transcribed from extracted RNA, that served as the sequencing template. The table came from immunoSEQ multiplex PCR; TCRdb's copy has only in-frame clones and leaves some out. The data show 110,000 or so clones, approximately 63% seen once. There are 14 residues in the CDR3. CDR1 SGHTA and CDR2 FQGNSA come from the germline V gene. With 4 bases clipped from V and 9 bases from J, the junction kept 5 bases outside the gene matches. The chain combines TRBV7-2 with TRBJ1-6; 8 bases agree with TRBD1. Material: CD8+ T cells sorted from blood. This clonotype originated in a human donor in good health. CDR3 sequence: CASSSGTGPSPLHF. The CDR3, as DNA: TGTGCCAGCAGCTCCGGGACAGGTCCTTCACCCCTCCACTTT.